One sample yielded the 25 T cell receptor beta chains listed below, sequenced in a study of blood T cells in healthy people across ages. For the second PCR, which ran for about 7 to 11 cycles, a sample-barcoded 5' primer and a J-beta primer mix were used. Each CDR3 protein is one row after TCRdb ran MiXCR on the 5' RACE reads. The data contain 1.8 million or so distinct CDR3 sequences, more than 35% of them singletons. The specimen was blood. These receptors originate from a human donor in good health.

This sequence joins TRBV3-1 and TRBJ2-7, with D perhaps TRBD2 (5 bases). Germline V gives CDR1 LGHDT, CDR2 YNNKEL (reference sequence). V lost 0 bases, J lost 6 bases, and 6 bases lay in between. CDR3 length: 12 amino acids. CDR3 region: CASSQEAVEQYF. CDR3 DNA sequence: TGTGCCAGCAGCCAAGAAGCGGTCGAGCAGTACTTC.

The gene calls are TRBV7-8 and TRBJ2-7; D may match TRBD1 or TRBD2 (6 bases each). CDR1 SGHVS and CDR2 FQNEAQ come from the germline V gene. V lost 5 bases to trimming and J lost 3 bases, with 20 bases between them. The length of the CDR3 is 16 residues. The CDR3, as DNA: TGTGCCAGCAGCCCTACGGGGAGACAGGACTACTACGAGCAGTACTTC. As protein: CASSPTGRQDYYEQYF.

This clonotype was counted a few times. The chain combines TRBV12-3 or TRBV12-4 with TRBJ2-4, with D perhaps TRBD1 (6 bases). This CDR3 spans 14 amino acids. The V end was cut by 6 bases, the J end by 6 bases, with 15 bases between. The CDR3 here is CASSIDRNRNIQYF. CDR3 in DNA: TGTGCCAGCAGCATTGACAGGAATAGAAACATTCAGTACTTC.

This clonotype has more than one count but fewer than ten. This sequence joins TRBV12-3 or TRBV12-4 and TRBJ2-1; D gene uncertain. The CDR3 sequence is 13 residues long. Deletions cut 5 bases from V and 4 bases from J, with 9 bases between. CDR3 in DNA: TGTGCCAGCAGTCGTATGGTTTACAATGAGCAGTTCTTC. Translation: CASSRMVYNEQFF.

The gene calls are TRBV4-3 and TRBJ1-2; 7 bases align to TRBD1. The CDR3 extends over 18 amino acids. The V gene's germline CDR1 is LGHNA and CDR2 YSLEER. Trimming took 3 bases from V and 8 from J; bases not matched to a gene: 21. The CDR3 region has the DNA TGCGCCAGCAGCCACCTGATTAGTGGGACAGCAATCCTCCAAGGCTACACCTTC. The encoded protein is CASSHLISGTAILQGYTF.

The chain carries TRBV3-1 and TRBJ2-5; weak D call: TRBD2 (5 bases). V gave up 6 bases and J gave up 1 base, with 12 bases separating them. The CDR3 runs 14 residues. Germline V lookup: CDR1 LGHDT, CDR2 YNNKEL (reference sequence). The CDR3 loop is CASSSSAGQETQYF. The CDR3 DNA is TGTGCCAGCAGTTCGTCGGCGGGCCAAGAGACCCAGTACTTC.

This chain's CDR3 is CASSPQSGGGWGNTEAFF. In DNA form, the CDR3 reads TGTGCCAGCAGTCCCCAGAGCGGGGGGGGATGGGGGAACACTGAAGCTTTCTTT. The V call is TRBV6-1, the J call TRBJ1-1; perhaps TRBD1 as D (5 bases). The ends were cut back, 5 bases at V and 1 base at J, with 23 bases in the middle. This CDR3 is built from 18 residues. CDR1 MNHNS and CDR2 SASEGT come from the germline V gene.

The chain carries TRBV18 and TRBJ2-5; D may correspond to TRBD1 or TRBD2 (6 bases each). This CDR3 region has 15 residues. With 2 bases removed from V and 3 bases from J, the gap between germline ends came to 13 bases. The germline V gene has CDR1 KGHSH and CDR2 LQKENI. The CDR3 DNA sequence: TGTGCCAGCTCACCAACCGGGGGCGTTAAAGAGACCCAGTACTTC. This encodes CASSPTGGVKETQYF.

This chain links TRBV7-8 with TRBJ1-1; TRBD1 is a possible D gene (6 bases). The V gene's germline CDR1 is SGHVS and CDR2 FQNEAQ. Trimming stripped 9 bases from V and 7 bases from J, with 9 bases between. CDR3 length equals 10 residues. The DNA for the CDR3 is TGTGCCAGTATACAGGGTGAAGCTTTCTTT. Translated: CASIQGEAFF.

The chain combines TRBV11-3 with TRBJ2-1; weak D call: TRBD2 (5 bases). V lost 3 bases and J lost 9, with 12 bases in between. The CDR3 extends over 13 amino acids. Germline CDR1 SGHNT, CDR2 YENEEA. This CDR3 reads CASSLSSLGEQFF. CDR3 DNA sequence: TGTGCCAGCAGCTTGTCTAGCCTAGGTGAGCAGTTCTTC. The full variable domain, completed using reference TRBV11-3 and TRBJ2-1, is EAGVVQSPRYKIIEKKQPVAFWCNPISGHNTLYWYLQNLGQGPELLIRYENEEAVDDSQLPKDRFSAERLKGVDSTLKIQPAELGDSAVYLCASSLSSLGEQFFGPGTRLTVL.

This clonotype was observed a handful of times. This sequence joins TRBV5-1 and TRBJ2-3, with 8 positions matching TRBD2. This CDR3 region has 17 residues. J was trimmed by 3 bases and V by 2 bases; bases with no gene match: 11. Germline V gives CDR1 SGHRS, CDR2 YFSETQ. CDR3 residues: CASSFRYSGATTDTQYF. The CDR3 DNA reads as TGCGCCAGCAGCTTTCGTTATAGCGGGGCAACTACAGATACGCAGTATTTT.

V is TRBV27 and J is TRBJ1-2, with 7 bases that match TRBD1. Losses at the gene ends were 6 bases for V and 8 bases for J; bases not matched to a gene: 12. Germline lookup yields CDR1 MNHEY and CDR2 SMNVEV (reference sequence). The CDR3 spans 14 residues. The CDR3 sequence: CASRGIDRVEGYTF. In DNA, the CDR3 is TGTGCCAGCAGAGGAATAGACAGGGTGGAAGGCTACACCTTC.

The chain joins TRBV28 to TRBJ2-4; 8 bases match TRBD1. Gene TRBJ2-7 matches the end of the DNA better, so the J call may be wrong. This CDR3 is built from 14 residues. CDR1 and CDR2 (germline): MDHEN, SYDVKM. CDR3 loop: CASSRGQGWVEQYF. Written as DNA, the CDR3 is TGTGCCAGCAGTCGCGGACAGGGCTGGGTCGAGCAGTACTTC.

This clonotype was recorded a few times. CDR3 sequence (DNA): TGTGCCATCAGCCTAGAGATGGCGGGGGGGCGCAATGAGCAGTTCTTC. It is translated as CAISLEMAGGRNEQFF. This chain links TRBV10-3 with TRBJ2-1; 9 bases align to TRBD2. This CDR3 is built from 16 residues. Trimming took 6 bases from V and 6 from J; bases not matched to a gene: 12. In germline, CDR1 is ENHRY, CDR2 SYGVKD.

This rearrangement joins TRBV2 to TRBJ2-7; D is possibly TRBD1 (6 bases). Trimming took off 6 bases at V and 5 bases at J, with 11 bases between the two ends. Germline V gene lookup returns CDR1 SNHLY and CDR2 FYNNEI. The length of the CDR3 is 12 residues. The CDR3 reads CASRSRDNEQYF. The CDR3 DNA reads as TGTGCCAGCAGGAGCAGGGACAACGAGCAGTACTTC.

The chain joins TRBV7-6 to TRBJ2-6; 9 nucleotides align to TRBD1. Looked up from germline, CDR1 is SGHVS and CDR2 is FNYEAQ. This CDR3 has 17 residues. V lost 5 bases to trimming and J lost 7 bases; unmatched junction nucleotides: 12. The CDR3 is CASSPRDRVLTANVLTF. The CDR3 bases are TGTGCCAGCAGCCCCCGGGACAGGGTCCTAACAGCCAACGTCCTGACTTTC.

This clonotype has ten or more counts. The genes are TRBV29-1 and TRBJ2-5, with D uncertain. The CDR3 contains 11 residues. Germline V gives CDR1 SQVTM, CDR2 ANQGSEA. V lost 7 bases to trimming and J lost 5 bases, with 11 bases between them. The CDR3 coding sequence is TGCAGCGCCACGCTCGTGGAGACCCAGTACTTC. This codes for CSATLVETQYF.

This chain connects TRBV5-1 to TRBJ1-5; a possible D gene is TRBD1 (6 bases). Germline lookup yields CDR1 SGHRS and CDR2 YFSETQ. This CDR3 spans 19 amino acids. The germline V and J ends were trimmed by 3 bases and 0 bases, with 22 bases remaining between them. The CDR3 region is CASSSVPPGEIHSNQPQHF. In nucleotides, the CDR3 is TGCGCCAGCAGCTCCGTTCCCCCAGGGGAAATCCATAGCAATCAGCCCCAGCATTTT.

The V call is TRBV19, the J call TRBJ1-2; 7 nucleotides match TRBD1. This CDR3 region has 16 residues. The V and J ends lost 4 bases and 4 bases, in that order; junction bases with no gene match: 12. Germline CDR1 is LNHDA and CDR2 is SQIVND (reference sequence). The CDR3 reads CASSTLEGARGYGYTF. In nucleotides, the CDR3 is TGTGCCAGTAGTACGTTGGAGGGGGCGCGGGGCTATGGCTACACCTTC.

This chain uses TRBV20-1 with TRBJ2-7, with D possibly matching TRBD1 (6 bases). V was cut by 5 bases and J by 0 bases, with 11 bases left in between. The CDR3 has 13 amino acids. Per germline, CDR1 DFQATT and CDR2 SNEGSKA (reference sequence). CDR3 protein: CSASDSRSYEQYF. CDR3 sequence (DNA): TGCAGTGCTTCGGACAGTCGCTCCTACGAGCAGTACTTC.

This clonotype was found once. The chain joins TRBV28 to TRBJ2-1; the D gene could be TRBD1 or TRBD2 (6 bases each). Germline CDR1 MDHEN, CDR2 SYDVKM. Trimming stripped 3 bases from V and 7 bases from J, with 19 bases between. The CDR3 length is 16 residues. The CDR3 reads CASSFILGGGGNEQFF. In DNA, the CDR3 is TGTGCCAGCAGTTTTATCCTAGGAGGGGGTGGGAATGAGCAGTTCTTC. The full variable domain, in which reference TRBV28 and TRBJ2-1 provide the parts outside the CDR3, is DVKVTQSSRYLVKRTGEKVFLECVQDMDHENMFWYRQDPGLGLRLIYFSYDVKMKEKGDIPEGYSVSREKKERFSLILESASTNQTSMYLCASSFILGGGGNEQFFGPGTRLTVL.

This chain's CDR3 is CSVVGQGYTDTQYF. In DNA, the CDR3 is TGCAGCGTTGTAGGGCAGGGTTACACAGATACGCAGTATTTT. This chain uses TRBV29-1 with TRBJ2-3; D is possibly TRBD1 (5 bases). Germline CDR1 and CDR2: SQVTM and ANQGSEA. The germline V and J ends were trimmed by 4 bases and 2 bases, with 13 bases remaining between them. The CDR3 consists of 14 residues.

V usage is TRBV20-1 and J usage is TRBJ2-1; 9 bases agree with TRBD2. This CDR3 spans 16 amino acids. CDR1 is DFQATT and CDR2 is SNEGSKA in the germline V gene (reference sequence). The ends lost 4 bases at V and 6 bases at J; junction bases unmatched: 13. CDR3 amino acids: CSAIQVAGGPLNEQFF. In DNA form, the CDR3 reads TGCAGTGCTATCCAGGTGGCGGGGGGGCCCCTCAATGAGCAGTTCTTC.

CDR3 in DNA: TGTGCCAGCAGCCAAGCGGGAGGTGGGGCCAACGTCCTGACTTTC. Its protein is CASSQAGGGANVLTF. The chain couples TRBV3-1 to TRBJ2-6; 7 bases line up with TRBD2. With V trimmed by 1 base and J by 3 bases, 0 bases remained unmatched. The germline V gene encodes CDR1 LGHDT and CDR2 YNNKEL (reference sequence). The CDR3 extends over 15 amino acids.

With regard to this clonotype: A much bigger clone sits one base away, suggesting this may be a read error. The gene calls are TRBV7-2 and TRBJ1-2, with D hard to call. Per germline, CDR1 SGHTA and CDR2 FQGNSA. This CDR3 has 12 amino acids. The ends were cut back, 2 bases at V and 6 bases at J, with 7 bases in the middle. CDR3 DNA sequence: TGTGCCAGCAGCTTAATAGGGAATGGCTACACCTTC. Its protein product is CASSLIGNGYTF.